This T cell receptor (beta chain) was recovered during a study of technical replicates of blood from four donors. Generated by immunoSEQ multiplex PCR, the TCRdb table keeps only in-frame clones and is missing some. The table records about 74,000 clones, 90% to 97% of them present only once. Germline loops: CDR1 LGHNA, CDR2 YNFKEQ. J gave up 3 bases and V 6 bases, and 5 bases lay outside the gene matches. The CDR3 covers 14 residues. The rearrangement links TRBV4-2 to TRBJ2-3, with 8 nucleotides matching TRBD1. Input material: T cells isolated from PBMCs. This TCR came from a human donor in good health. CDR3 nucleotide sequence: TGTGCCAGCAGTACGACAGGGGAGACAGATACGCAGTATTTT. The encoded protein is CASSTTGETDTQYF.